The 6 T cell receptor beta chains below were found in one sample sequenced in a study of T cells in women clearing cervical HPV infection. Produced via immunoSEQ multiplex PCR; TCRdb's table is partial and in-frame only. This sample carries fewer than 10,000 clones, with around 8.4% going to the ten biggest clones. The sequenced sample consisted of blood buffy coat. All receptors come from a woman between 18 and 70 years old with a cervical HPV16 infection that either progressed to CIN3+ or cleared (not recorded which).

This CDR3 is CASSRGQGGVLSNQPQHF. The sequenced CDR3 bases are TGTGCCAGTAGTCGTGGACAGGGCGGGGTGTTATCGAATCAGCCC. This rearrangement joins TRBV19 to TRBJ1-5, with TRBD1 identical over 8 bases. The CDR3 extends 3 residues past the end of the read, so its final part is completed from the germline J gene. Germline-derived CDR1 and CDR2 are LNHDA and SQIVND (reference sequence). The V gene end was trimmed by 5 bases and the J gene end by 4 bases; junction bases not matched to a gene: 16. The length of the CDR3 is 18 residues.

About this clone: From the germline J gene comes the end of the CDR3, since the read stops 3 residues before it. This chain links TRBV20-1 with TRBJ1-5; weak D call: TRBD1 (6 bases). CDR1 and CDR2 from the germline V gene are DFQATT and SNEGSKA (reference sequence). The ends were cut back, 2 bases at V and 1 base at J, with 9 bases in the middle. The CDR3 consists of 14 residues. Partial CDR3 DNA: TGCAGTGCTAGATTCAGGGGAAGCAATCAGCCC. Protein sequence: CSARFRGSNQP. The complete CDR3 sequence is CSARFRGSNQPQHF.

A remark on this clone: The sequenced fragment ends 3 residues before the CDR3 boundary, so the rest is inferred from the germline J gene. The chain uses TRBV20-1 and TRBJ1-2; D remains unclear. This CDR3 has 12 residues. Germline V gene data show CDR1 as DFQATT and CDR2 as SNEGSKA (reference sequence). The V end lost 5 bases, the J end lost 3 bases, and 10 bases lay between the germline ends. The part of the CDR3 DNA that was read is TGCAGTGCTGGAAACAGCCACTATGGC. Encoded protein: CSAGNSHYG. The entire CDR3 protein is CSAGNSHYGYTF.

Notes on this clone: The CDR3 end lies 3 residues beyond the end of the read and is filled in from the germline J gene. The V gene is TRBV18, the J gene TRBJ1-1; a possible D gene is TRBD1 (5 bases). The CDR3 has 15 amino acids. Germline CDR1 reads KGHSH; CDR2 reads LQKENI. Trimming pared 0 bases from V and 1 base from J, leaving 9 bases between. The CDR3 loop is CASSPPSQANTEAFF. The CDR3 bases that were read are TGTGCCAGCTCACCACCGTCACAGGCGAACACTGAA.

CDR3 DNA, as far as it was read: TGTGCCAGCAGTTTACAACAGGGCCGTGGC. It encodes CASSLQQGRG. The CDR3, in full, reads CASSLQQGRGYTF. This rearrangement joins TRBV12-3 or TRBV12-4 to TRBJ1-2, with TRBD1 as a possible D gene (6 bases). The read is 3 residues too short to cover the CDR3 end, so that end is filled in from the germline J gene. The CDR3 covers 13 residues. The ends were cut back, 2 bases at V and 7 bases at J, with 11 bases in the middle.

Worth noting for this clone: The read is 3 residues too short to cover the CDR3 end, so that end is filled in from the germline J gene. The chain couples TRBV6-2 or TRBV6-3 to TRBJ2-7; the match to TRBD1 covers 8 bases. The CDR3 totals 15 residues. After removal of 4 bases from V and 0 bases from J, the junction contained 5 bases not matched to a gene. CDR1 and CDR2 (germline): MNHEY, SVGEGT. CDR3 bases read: TGTGCCAGCAGTTTCGACAGGGGAACCTCCTACGAG. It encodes CASSFDRGTSYE. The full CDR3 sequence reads CASSFDRGTSYEQYF.